This TCR beta chain came from a study of T cells in Graves' hyperthyroidism and ophthalmopathy (dated by TCRdb to the late 2010s). Broadly, across the study: Peripheral blood was collected at initial diagnosis, before any treatment. To identify TCR V-J signatures that set the groups apart, the researchers used a discovery cohort of 100 or so patients, made up of around 40 with Graves' ophthalmopathy and 55 to 65 with stable Graves' hyperthyroidism. Whether ophthalmopathy could be predicted prospectively was tested in an independent validation cohort made up of about 20 hyperthyroidism patients plus 17 patients who later progressed to ophthalmopathy. The approximately 100 discovery patients were randomly divided into training and test sets at a 7:3 ratio. The study also compared thyroid tissue and blood T-cell repertoires from five or six Graves' hyperthyroidism patients. Once sampling was done, hyperthyroidism patients were given methimazole at a starting dose of 30 mg daily, whereas ophthalmopathy patients were given high-dose intravenous methylprednisolone. According to the paper, TCR Vbeta CDR3 sequencing was carried out on approximately 140 peripheral blood samples, which came from over 40 ophthalmopathy, 75 to 80 hyperthyroidism and roughly 17 progressor patients. Study-level results and caveats: Ophthalmopathy was separated from stable hyperthyroidism by a 13 V-J signature model, with approximately 85% sensitivity and approximately 81% specificity obtained in cross-validation and 80%/75% obtained in testing. Sample size was not statistically predetermined, and investigators were not blinded to group allocation. In validation, the model predicted progression to ophthalmopathy a median of about 6.5 months before onset, with about 70% sensitivity and 72.22% specificity. Blood samples also contained most of the expanded thyroid clonotypes (frequency above 0.001), which suggests that blood repertoires may reflect thyroid immune responses.

The TCR beta CDR3 regions were amplified from the RNA transcripts. The TCR CDR3 was subjected to a first round of RT-PCR using the HTBI primer set and the Qiagen OneStep RT-PCR kit. The libraries were constructed in a second round of multiplex PCR and then size-selected and purified. Sequencing of the libraries was done on an Illumina HiSeq2000 using paired-end 100 bp reads. The original methods were these. SOAPnuke was used to process the raw data, throwing out any read that contained adapters or uncalled bases, had a mean Phred below 15, or lacked an exact constant-primer or identifier match. COPE v1.2.5 was used to merge high-quality paired reads, and clonotypes were defined as unique nucleotide sequences. Clonotypes were aligned to IMGT TRBV, TRBD and TRBJ reference segments using MiTCR v1.1. Only V-J combinations with frequency above 0.0001, covering about 99% of repertoires, were analysed. A TCS score was defined as the ratio between F50 (clonal expansion) and ExV (chaos), using BLOSUM62-based TCRdist between CDR3 peptides within each V-J. Welch's t-statistics and random forest reduced just over 500 V-J features to 13, which were used in a naive Bayes classifier (R e1071). In-frame beta chains were kept once TCRdb had trimmed the public reads at Q25 with fastp and called clones with MiXCR. For every CDR3 protein sequence, its rows merge into one entry that carries the most common genes and DNA. The V and J calls reflect TCRdb's pipeline rather than the authors' work. For this sample the table gives about 600,000 distinct CDR3 sequences, of which around 16% were detected only once. The ten largest clonotypes hold less than 3.5% of the sample.

Ophthalmopathy patients had moderately to severely active disease, Clinical Activity Score of at least 3, NOSPECS grade of at least 4, and duration under 3 months. The study excluded patients with uncontrolled infections, other autoimmune diseases, pregnancy or lactation. Diagnoses were established on the basis of clinical symptoms, serum thyroxine and TRAb, thyroid ultrasound, and orbital computed tomography. Ficoll-Paque density gradient centrifugation was used to isolate PBMCs from 10 ml of fresh peripheral blood. Trizol reagent was used to extract total RNA, and RNA quality was then checked on an Agilent 2100 Bioanalyzer. Including the terminal cysteine and phenylalanine, the CDR3 comprises 14 residues. Only the CDR3 DNA stays, 42 bases, in frame from base 1. V is cut back by 8 bases and J by 8 bases, with 8 bases in the junction unmatched. This clonotype has at least ten counts. The specificity of this receptor is unknown. No much larger clone is present one base from it, and per-base qualities are unavailable.

The sequencing input was blood. This clonotype was sampled from a woman aged 35 to 49 with Graves' ophthalmopathy. In this chain, TRBV12-3 or TRBV12-4 is recombined with TRBJ2-1; the central 11 bases match TRBD2. The sequenced DNA is TGTGCCAGCTATACTAGCGGGAGTGTTTATGAGCAGTTCTTC. Its coded protein is CASYTSGSVYEQFF.